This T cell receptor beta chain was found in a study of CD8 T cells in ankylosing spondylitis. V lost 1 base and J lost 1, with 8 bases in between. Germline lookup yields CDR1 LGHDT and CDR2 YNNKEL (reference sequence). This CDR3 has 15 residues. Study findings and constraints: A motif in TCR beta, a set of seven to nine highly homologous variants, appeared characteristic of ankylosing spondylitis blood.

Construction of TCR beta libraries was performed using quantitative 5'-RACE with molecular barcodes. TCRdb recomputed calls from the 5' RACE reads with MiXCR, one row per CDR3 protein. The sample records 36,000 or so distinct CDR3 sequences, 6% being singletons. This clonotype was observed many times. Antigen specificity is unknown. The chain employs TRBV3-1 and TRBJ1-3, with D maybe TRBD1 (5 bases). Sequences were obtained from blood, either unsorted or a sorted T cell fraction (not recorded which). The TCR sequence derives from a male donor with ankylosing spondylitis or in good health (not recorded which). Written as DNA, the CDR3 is TGTGCCAGCAGCCAAGCGGGGGTTTCTGGAAACACCATATATTTT. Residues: CASSQAGVSGNTIYF.